These 8 T cell receptor beta chains were sequenced from one sample in a study of shared clonotypes between healthy human individuals. CD45RO-negative, CCR7-positively selected cells formed the naive CD8 fraction, excluding terminally differentiated effector memory CD45RA+ cells. Data came from immunoSEQ multiplex PCR; TCRdb stores just in-frame clones and leaves some out. The sample has roughly 2.1 million clones; approximately 94% are singletons. Sequencing input: naive CD8+ T cells from PBMCs. The source is a man aged 18 to 29 in good health. Some clones in this sample may be carry-over from other donors' samples.

The chain is built from TRBV9 and TRBJ2-1, with 8 bases identical to TRBD2. The germline gives CDR1 SGDLS, CDR2 YYNGEE. V shed 4 bases, J shed 7 bases, and the junction held 19 bases outside the gene matches. This CDR3 region has 18 residues. CDR3 protein: CASSNPVSAGGSGNEQFF. CDR3 DNA: TGTGCCAGCAGCAACCCCGTCTCGGCGGGGGGCTCTGGGAATGAGCAGTTCTTC. Looking up the rest from reference TRBV9 and TRBJ2-1 gives the full variable domain: DSGVTQTPKHLITATGQRVTLRCSPRSGDLSVYWYQQSLDQGLQFLIQYYNGEERAKGNILERFSAQQFPDLHSELNLSSLELGDSALYFCASSNPVSAGGSGNEQFFGPGTRLTVL.

This sequence joins TRBV6-5 and TRBJ2-1; D is uncertain. The CDR3 extends over 13 amino acids. Germline CDR1 is MNHEY and CDR2 is SVGAGI. The V gene lost 6 bases and the J gene lost 7 bases, with 13 bases spanning the gap. The CDR3 nucleotides read TGTGCCAGCAGCGCGTCGCGAACGAATGAGCAGTTCTTC. Residues: CASSASRTNEQFF.

The rearrangement links TRBV12-5 to TRBJ2-3; D gene unclear. Trimming shortened V by 1 base and J by 8 bases, and 7 bases separated the two germline ends. Germline CDR1 is LGHNT and CDR2 is FRNRAP. The CDR3 loop spans 12 amino acids. The CDR3 DNA reads TGTGCTAGTGGTTTGGACTGGGCTACGCAGTATTTT. Residues: CASGLDWATQYF.

For this clone: The same CDR3 is also encoded by other DNA sequences in this sample. J is TRBJ1-5 and V is TRBV15; D is ambiguous. CDR1 is LNHNV and CDR2 is YYDKDF in the germline V gene (reference sequence). This CDR3 contains 12 residues. Between the trimmed V and J ends, which lost 5 bases and 0 bases, there was a span of 2 bases. The CDR3, as DNA: TGTGCCACCAGCGGTAGCAATCAGCCCCAGCATTTT. It codes for CATSGSNQPQHF. Full variable domain (outside the CDR3, taken from reference TRBV15 and TRBJ1-5): DAMVIQNPRYQVTQFGKPVTLSCSQTLNHNVMYWYQQKSSQAPKLLFHYYDKDFNNEADTPDNFQSRRPNTSFCFLDIRSPGLGDTAMYLCATSGSNQPQHFGDGTRLSIL.

The gene calls are TRBV28 and TRBJ2-5; D is perhaps TRBD2 (6 bases). The germline CDR1 and CDR2 sequences are MDHEN and SYDVKM. Trimming cost V 2 bases and J 7 bases, with 20 bases left between them. The CDR3 sequence is 16 residues long. This CDR3 reads CASSLGGTHPIGTQYF. The DNA for the CDR3 is TGTGCCAGCAGTTTAGGAGGGACGCACCCGATCGGGACCCAGTACTTC. Variable domain in full (rest from reference TRBV28 and TRBJ2-5): DVKVTQSSRYLVKRTGEKVFLECVQDMDHENMFWYRQDPGLGLRLIYFSYDVKMKEKGDIPEGYSVSREKKERFSLILESASTNQTSMYLCASSLGGTHPIGTQYFGPGTRLLVL.

In the case of this clone: A much larger clonotype is one base distant, so this may be a read error. This chain links TRBV27 with TRBJ2-7; D unresolved. The V gene's germline CDR1 is MNHEY and CDR2 SMNVEV (reference sequence). The CDR3 has 12 residues. Trimming took 1 base from V and 0 from J, leaving 1 base between them. The DNA of the CDR3 is TGTGCCAGCAGTTTATTCTCCTACGAGCAGTACTTC. It is translated as CASSLFSYEQYF.

The rearrangement links TRBV28 to TRBJ2-1, with TRBD1 identical over 9 bases. The germline V gene has CDR1 MDHEN and CDR2 SYDVKM. CDR3 size: 16 residues. After removal of 6 bases from V and 4 bases from J, the junction contained 10 bases not matched to a gene. CDR3 coding DNA: TGTGCCAGCAGCCATCATGGGACAGGGATTTACAATGAGCAGTTCTTC. Amino acids: CASSHHGTGIYNEQFF.

The rearrangement joins TRBV7-9 to TRBJ2-1, with 7 positions matching TRBD1. Trimming removed 5 bases from V and 14 bases from J; junction bases left unmatched: 9. CDR1 is SEHNR and CDR2 is FQNEAQ in the germline V gene (reference sequence). This CDR3 is built from 12 residues. The CDR3 sequence is CASSPGGQVEFF. The DNA for the CDR3 is TGTGCCAGCAGCCCGGGCGGACAGGTCGAGTTCTTC.